Included here is one TCR beta chain sequence, with context. The sample belongs to a study of PD-L1 blockade in urothelial cancer. The overall study: T cell content in blood samples showed a median of around 140,000.

The repertoire was sequenced with immunoSEQ multiplex PCR; TCRdb's copy has only in-frame clones and lacks some. The table lists almost 30,000 clones, approximately 89% of them singletons. Germline trimming cut 3 bases from V and 4 bases from J; bases unmatched to any gene: 7. CDR3 length: 15 residues. Germline V CDR1 and CDR2: SGDLS, YYNGEE. This TCR was sampled from a man aged 45-65 years with urothelial cancer. The sample in question was PBMCs, obtained around atezolizumab (anti-PD-L1) treatment. V and J are TRBV9 and TRBJ2-3; 8 bases fit TRBD2. The CDR3 reads CASSATGTSSDTQYF. In DNA, the CDR3 is TGTGCCAGCAGCGCAACCGGGACTAGTTCAGATACGCAGTATTTT.